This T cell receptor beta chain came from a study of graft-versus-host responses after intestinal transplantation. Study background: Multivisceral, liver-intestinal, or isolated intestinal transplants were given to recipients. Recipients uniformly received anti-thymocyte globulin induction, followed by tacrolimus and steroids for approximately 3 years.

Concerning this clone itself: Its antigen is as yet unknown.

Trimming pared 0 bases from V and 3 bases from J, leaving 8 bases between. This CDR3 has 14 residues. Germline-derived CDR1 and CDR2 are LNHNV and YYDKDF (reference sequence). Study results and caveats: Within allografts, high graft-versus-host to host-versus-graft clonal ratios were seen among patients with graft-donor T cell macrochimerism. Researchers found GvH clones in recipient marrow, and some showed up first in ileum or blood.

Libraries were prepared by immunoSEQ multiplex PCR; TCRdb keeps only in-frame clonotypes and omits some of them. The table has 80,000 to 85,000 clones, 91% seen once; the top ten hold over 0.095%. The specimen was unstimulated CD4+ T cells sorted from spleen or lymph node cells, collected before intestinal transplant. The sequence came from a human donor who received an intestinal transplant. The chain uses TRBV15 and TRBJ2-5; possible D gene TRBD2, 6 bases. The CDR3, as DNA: TGTGCCACCAGCAGAGATCCGGGGGAAGAGACCCAGTACTTC. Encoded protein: CATSRDPGEETQYF.